This entry lists 26 T cell receptor beta chains sequenced from one sample in a study of radiotherapy plus CTLA-4 blockade in lung cancer. Only in-frame clones appear in the TCRdb table, and some are missing; sequencing was by immunoSEQ multiplex PCR. This sample has around 110,000 clones, with about nine tenths found just once. The material sequenced was peripheral blood, taken from a patient treated with radiotherapy plus ipilimumab. Receptors originate from a human donor with non-small cell lung cancer that progressed on radiotherapy plus ipilimumab.

The DNA for the CDR3 is TGCGCCAGCAGTTCAGACGGGAACCACAATGAGCAGTTCTTC. This translates into CASSSDGNHNEQFF. The chain joins TRBV5-1 to TRBJ2-1; perhaps TRBD2 as D (5 bases). The CDR3 sequence is 14 residues long. CDR1 and CDR2 from the germline V gene are SGHRS and YFSETQ. V was pared by 5 bases and J by 5 bases, with 14 bases between.

The V gene is TRBV7-8, the J gene TRBJ2-1; 7 positions agree with TRBD2. The trim removed 5 bases at V and 4 bases at J, leaving 5 bases unmatched. The length of the CDR3 is 14 residues. Germline loops: CDR1 SGHVS, CDR2 FQNEAQ. This CDR3 reads CASSNLAEYNEQFF. The DNA for the CDR3 is TGTGCCAGCAGCAACCTAGCGGAATACAATGAGCAGTTCTTC.

CDR3 DNA sequence: TGTGCCAGCAGTTTGCCTAGCCTGACTGAGACCCAGTACTTC. As protein: CASSLPSLTETQYF. The chain carries TRBV28 and TRBJ2-5, with TRBD2 as a possible D gene (5 bases). Germline CDR1 reads MDHEN; CDR2 reads SYDVKM. This CDR3 contains 14 residues. The V and J ends lost 3 bases and 5 bases respectively, with 13 bases between them.

This clone was observed once. The junction departs from germline at one end; a sequencing error may be responsible. The chain has TRBV7-6 and TRBJ2-1; 10 positions match TRBD2. The CDR3 runs 18 residues. Germline CDR1 SGHVS, CDR2 FNYEAQ. The CDR3 nucleotides are TGTGCCAGCAGCTTAGGCGGGAGGGGCGCTAGCGGGGGCAATGAGCGGTTCTTC. It specifies CASSLGGRGASGGNERFF. The full variable domain, in which reference TRBV7-6 and TRBJ2-1 provide the parts outside the CDR3, is GAGVSQSPRYKVTKRGQDVALRCDPISGHVSLYWYRQALGQGPEFLTYFNYEAQQDKSGLPNDRFSAERPEGSISTLTIQRTEQRDSAMYRCASSLGGRGASGGNERFFGPGTRLTVL.

The CDR3 is CASSHGDSSYEQYF. The CDR3 DNA follows: TGTGCCAGCTCACACGGGGACAGCTCCTACGAGCAGTACTTC. The chain is built from TRBV18 and TRBJ2-7; 7 bases are a match to TRBD1. Trimming cost V 4 bases and J 0 bases; bases outside gene matches: 3. The CDR3 contains 14 residues. Germline lookup yields CDR1 KGHSH and CDR2 LQKENI.

The J gene is TRBJ2-5, the V gene TRBV2; TRBD1 aligns across 7 bases. CDR3 length equals 15 residues. J was trimmed by 5 bases and V by 1 base; bases with no gene match: 7. Germline loops: CDR1 SNHLY, CDR2 FYNNEI. The CDR3 coding sequence is TGTGCCAGCAGTGAAGAGGACAGGCTTAGGGAGACCCAGTACTTC. Translated: CASSEEDRLRETQYF.

This chain uses TRBV9 with TRBJ1-2, with TRBD1 identical over 9 bases. In germline, CDR1 is SGDLS, CDR2 YYNGEE. The trim removed 4 bases at V and 2 bases at J, leaving 3 bases unmatched. This CDR3 region has 14 residues. The CDR3 sequence: CASSPGQGNYGYTF. CDR3 in DNA: TGTGCCAGCAGCCCAGGACAGGGGAACTATGGCTACACCTTC.

J is TRBJ1-1 and V is TRBV27, with D uncertain. The CDR3 totals 13 residues. V was clipped by 1 base and J by 0 bases, with 3 bases between them. Germline V gene sequence: CDR1 MNHEY, CDR2 SMNVEV (reference sequence). The CDR3 DNA sequence: TGTGCCAGCAGTTTATTGATGAACACTGAAGCTTTCTTT. Translated, it gives CASSLLMNTEAFF.

The genes are TRBV2 and TRBJ2-7; D might be TRBD2 (6 bases). Germline V gene data show CDR1 as SNHLY and CDR2 as FYNNEI. The CDR3 runs to 12 residues. Trimming cost V 4 bases and J 3 bases, with 7 bases left between them. CDR3 amino acids: CASSGGGYEQYF. CDR3 coding DNA: TGTGCCAGCAGTGGGGGAGGCTACGAGCAGTACTTC.

The genes are TRBV5-6 and TRBJ2-7, with D possibly matching TRBD2 (5 bases). Trimming removed 0 bases from V and 0 bases from J, with 10 bases in between. The CDR3 covers 15 residues. In germline, CDR1 is SGHDT, CDR2 YYEEEE. Here the CDR3 reads CASSLGAESSYEQYF. CDR3 in DNA: TGTGCCAGCAGCTTGGGAGCGGAGAGCTCCTACGAGCAGTACTTC.

The chain carries TRBV6-1 and TRBJ1-3; no definite D call. The V gene lost 7 bases and the J gene lost 2 bases, with 12 bases spanning the gap. Germline V gives CDR1 MNHNS, CDR2 SASEGT. The CDR3 contains 14 residues. The CDR3 region has the DNA TGTGCCAGCAACCCGGATCCCACTGGAAACACCATATATTTT. Translating gives CASNPDPTGNTIYF.

This clone was picked up a small number of times. The chain is built from TRBV5-1 and TRBJ1-1, with D perhaps matching TRBD1 (6 bases). V shed 2 bases and J shed 8 bases, with 22 bases lying between them. The CDR3 length is 16 residues. Germline values: CDR1 SGHRS, CDR2 YFSETQ. CDR3 in DNA: TGCGCCAGCAGCTTAGGGGGAACCTGGGATCTCTTCGAAGCTTTCTTT. The encoded protein is CASSLGGTWDLFEAFF.

The rearrangement uses TRBV11-2 and TRBJ2-3; 13 positions agree with TRBD2. V trimming: 4 bases; J trimming: 11 bases; junction bases outside the gene matches: 9. The CDR3 covers 15 residues. Germline CDR1 SGHAT, CDR2 FQNNGV. The CDR3: CASSWTSGSPEEQYF. In DNA, the CDR3 is TGTGCCAGCAGCTGGACTAGCGGGAGCCCCGAGGAGCAGTATTTT.

The genes are TRBV5-1 and TRBJ1-4; weak D call: TRBD1 (5 bases). Per the germline V gene, CDR1 is SGHRS and CDR2 is YFSETQ. The CDR3 has 13 residues. The V and J ends lost 5 bases and 4 bases respectively, with 9 bases between them. CDR3 in amino acids: CASRGVDNEKLFF. The CDR3 region has the DNA TGCGCCAGCAGGGGGGTGGATAATGAAAAACTGTTTTTT.

The chain combines TRBV6-6 with TRBJ1-5, with D maybe TRBD1 (6 bases). V lost 5 bases and J 6 bases, leaving 14 bases between the germline ends. Germline V gene lookup returns CDR1 MNHNY and CDR2 SVGAGI (reference sequence). This CDR3 is built from 14 residues. The CDR3 DNA is TGTGCCAGCAGTCCAAGGGGGTTCAGTCAGCCCCAGCATTTT. It encodes CASSPRGFSQPQHF.

The CDR3 loop is CASRTSASYEQYF. CDR3 bases: TGTGCCAGCAGGACTAGCGCCTCCTACGAGCAGTACTTC. This chain uses TRBV27 with TRBJ2-7, with 8 bases that match TRBD2. The CDR3 runs to 13 residues. CDR1 MNHEY and CDR2 SMNVEV come from the germline V gene (reference sequence). V lost 6 bases, J lost 0 bases, and 1 base stayed unmatched.

A single count supports this clone. V gene TRBV5-1 combines with J gene TRBJ2-5; 11 nucleotides line up with TRBD2. The J call may be in error: the DNA end matches TRBJ2-7 better. Looked up from germline, CDR1 is SGHRS and CDR2 is YFSETQ. The CDR3 consists of 15 residues. The CDR3 DNA is TGCGCCAGCAGCTTGTTGTCTAGCGGGAGGTTCGAGCAGTACTTC. Amino acid sequence: CASSLLSSGRFEQYF.

CDR3 residues: CATSSKRQGADQPQHF. DNA of the CDR3: TGTGCCACCAGCTCAAAGAGACAGGGGGCTGATCAGCCCCAGCATTTT. The chain joins TRBV15 to TRBJ1-5; 10 nucleotides agree with TRBD1. Trimming removed 5 bases from V and 5 bases from J; junction bases left unmatched: 9. Germline lookup yields CDR1 LNHNV and CDR2 YYDKDF (reference sequence). CDR3 length equals 16 residues.

The chain is built from TRBV30 and TRBJ1-3; the D is unclear. This CDR3 contains 12 residues. V lost 4 bases and J lost 4, with 8 bases in between. Per the germline V gene, CDR1 is GTSNPN and CDR2 is SVGIG (reference sequence). As DNA, the CDR3 is TGTGCCTGGAAGGCAATGGGAAACACCATATATTTT. Translation gives CAWKAMGNTIYF.

The chain employs TRBV6-1 and TRBJ2-7; D uncertain. The germline gives CDR1 MNHNS, CDR2 SASEGT. The CDR3 contains 12 residues. V dropped 6 bases and J dropped 3 bases, with 9 bases sitting between them. The CDR3 loop reads CASRAYDYEQYF. The CDR3 coding sequence is TGTGCCAGCAGGGCATATGACTACGAGCAGTACTTC.

Concerning this clone: Other DNA variants within this sample encode the same CDR3. The chain couples TRBV19 to TRBJ2-2, with unresolved D. The CDR3 totals 15 residues. The V end lost 3 bases, the J end lost 4 bases, and 12 bases lay between the germline ends. From germline, CDR1 is LNHDA and CDR2 SQIVND (reference sequence). CDR3: CASSIGASGTGELFF. In nucleotides, the CDR3 is TGTGCCAGTAGTATCGGCGCCTCGGGCACCGGGGAGCTGTTTTTT.

The chain employs TRBV2 and TRBJ1-4, with a weak D call TRBD1 (5 bases). The germline V gene encodes CDR1 SNHLY and CDR2 FYNNEI. The CDR3 runs to 13 residues. Trimming pared 4 bases from V and 8 bases from J, leaving 11 bases between. CDR3 residues: CASSGRGREKLFF. CDR3 coding DNA: TGTGCCAGCAGTGGGAGGGGACGGGAAAAACTGTTTTTT.

The rearrangement uses TRBV29-1 and TRBJ2-6, with D maybe TRBD2 (6 bases). The CDR3 consists of 16 residues. V was clipped by 5 bases and J by 0 bases, with 14 bases between them. Per the germline V gene, CDR1 is SQVTM and CDR2 is ANQGSEA. The CDR3 DNA is TGCAGCGTTTCGGTCCGGGGGACCTCTGGGGCCAACGTCCTGACTTTC. Translation gives CSVSVRGTSGANVLTF.

Worth noting for this clone: Other DNA sequences in the same sample also yield this CDR3. CDR3 in amino acids: CASSLGVNYGYTF. The CDR3 nucleotides read TGTGCCAGCAGCTTGGGGGTGAACTATGGCTACACCTTC. This chain uses TRBV11-3 with TRBJ1-2, with D perhaps matching TRBD1 (5 bases). The CDR3 covers 13 residues. The germline gives CDR1 SGHNT, CDR2 YENEEA. Trimming shortened V by 3 bases and J by 2 bases, and 7 bases separated the two germline ends. The whole variable domain, remainder taken from reference TRBV11-3 and TRBJ1-2, is EAGVVQSPRYKIIEKKQPVAFWCNPISGHNTLYWYLQNLGQGPELLIRYENEEAVDDSQLPKDRFSAERLKGVDSTLKIQPAELGDSAVYLCASSLGVNYGYTFGSGTRLTVV.

V usage is TRBV5-1 and J usage is TRBJ2-3, with D maybe TRBD1 (6 bases). Trimming removed 5 bases from V and 3 bases from J, with 10 bases in between. Germline V gene lookup returns CDR1 SGHRS and CDR2 YFSETQ. This CDR3 is 13 amino acids long. CDR3 amino acids: CASRPQGTDTQYF. CDR3 DNA sequence: TGCGCCAGCAGACCCCAGGGGACAGATACGCAGTATTTT.

The CDR3 sequence: CASSHRPGEQYF. The CDR3 region has the DNA TGTGCCAGTAGCCATCGCCCCGGAGAGCAGTACTTC. This sequence joins TRBV19 and TRBJ2-7; D is unclear. The CDR3 runs to 12 residues. The V end lost 6 bases, the J end lost 7 bases, and 13 bases lay between the germline ends. CDR1 is LNHDA and CDR2 is SQIVND in the germline V gene (reference sequence).